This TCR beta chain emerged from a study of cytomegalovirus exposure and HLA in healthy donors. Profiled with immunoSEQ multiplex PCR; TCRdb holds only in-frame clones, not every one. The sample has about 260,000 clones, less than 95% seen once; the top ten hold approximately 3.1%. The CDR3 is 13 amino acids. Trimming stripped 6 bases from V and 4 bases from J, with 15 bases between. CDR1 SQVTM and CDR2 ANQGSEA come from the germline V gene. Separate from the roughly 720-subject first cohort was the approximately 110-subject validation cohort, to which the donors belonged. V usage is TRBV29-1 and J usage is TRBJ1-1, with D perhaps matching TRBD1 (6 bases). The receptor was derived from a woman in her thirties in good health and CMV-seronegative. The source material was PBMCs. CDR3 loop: CSVVLDSRTEAFF. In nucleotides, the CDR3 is TGCAGCGTCGTTCTGGACAGCCGCACTGAAGCTTTCTTT.